This note documents a single TCR beta chain sequence. The target antigen is unknown. The sample originates from a study of CD8+ T cells in alopecia areata. Isolated RNA was reverse transcribed into cDNA used as the sequencing template. Profiling relied on immunoSEQ multiplex PCR, and the TCRdb table lists in-frame clones only, not all of them. Of approximately 210,000 clones listed, over 60% were seen once; the top ten hold 4% to 5%. As for treatment: oral pan-JAK inhibitor, 5-10 mg twice daily. Whole-study results and caveats: Within the top 100, expanded CD8+ clones significantly decreased with tofacitinib, as did scalp clonality.

The source of this sequence is a human donor with alopecia areata. This specimen was CD4+ T cells sorted from blood, taken at week 4, from a patient treated with tofacitinib.

CDR3 nucleotide sequence: TGTGCCAGCAGCGTCTTTACGTTGGGTGGCTACACCTTC. Amino acid sequence: CASSVFTLGGYTF. The chain is built from TRBV9 and TRBJ1-2; D is undetermined. V gave up 2 bases and J gave up 7 bases, with 12 bases separating them. This CDR3 has 13 residues. Germline CDR1 reads SGDLS; CDR2 reads YYNGEE.